The clone carrying this T cell receptor beta chain was recorded only once. The sample originates from a study of blood T cell repertoires in COVID-19. The wider study: The samples span acute and convalescent COVID-19 from the United States, Italy and Spain. Sources were T cells, B-cell-depleted T cells, or PBMCs; the material itself was cDNA or gDNA.

Sequenced by immunoSEQ multiplex PCR; TCRdb stores in-frame clones only, minus some. Among just over 150,000 clones, approximately 80% were seen once, and the ten largest hold just over 9.5%. The germline V gene encodes CDR1 KGHSH and CDR2 LQKENI. This CDR3 is 16 amino acids long. Deletions cut 2 bases from V and 5 bases from J, with 19 bases between. The sequence came from a woman aged 50 to 60 with acute or convalescent COVID-19. The rearrangement joins TRBV18 to TRBJ2-7; weak D call: TRBD1 (7 bases). Material for sequencing was peripheral blood. The CDR3 sequence: CASSPNSQGGYDEQYF. The CDR3 DNA follows: TGTGCCAGCTCACCAAATAGCCAGGGGGGATACGACGAGCAGTACTTC.